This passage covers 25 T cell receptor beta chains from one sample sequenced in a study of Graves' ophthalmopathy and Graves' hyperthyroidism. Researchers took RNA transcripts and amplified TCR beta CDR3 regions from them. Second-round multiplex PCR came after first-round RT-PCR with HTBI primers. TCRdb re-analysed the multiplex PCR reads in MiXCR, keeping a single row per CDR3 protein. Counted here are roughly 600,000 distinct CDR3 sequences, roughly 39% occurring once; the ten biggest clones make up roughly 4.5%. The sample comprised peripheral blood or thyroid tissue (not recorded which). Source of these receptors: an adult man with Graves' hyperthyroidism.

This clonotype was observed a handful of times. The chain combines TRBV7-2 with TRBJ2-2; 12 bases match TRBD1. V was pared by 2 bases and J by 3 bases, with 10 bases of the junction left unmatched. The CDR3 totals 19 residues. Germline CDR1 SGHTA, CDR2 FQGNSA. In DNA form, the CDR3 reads TGTGCCAGCAGCTTAAAACCGGGACAGGGGGCGTGGGACACCGGGGAGCTGTTTTTT. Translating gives CASSLKPGQGAWDTGELFF.

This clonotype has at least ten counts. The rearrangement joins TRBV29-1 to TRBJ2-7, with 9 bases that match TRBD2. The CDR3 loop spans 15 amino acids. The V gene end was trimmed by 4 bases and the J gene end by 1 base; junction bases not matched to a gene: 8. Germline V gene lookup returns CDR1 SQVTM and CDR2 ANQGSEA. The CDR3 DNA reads TGCAGCGTTGTATGGCGGGGGGGCCCATCCTACGAGCAGTACTTC. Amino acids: CSVVWRGGPSYEQYF.

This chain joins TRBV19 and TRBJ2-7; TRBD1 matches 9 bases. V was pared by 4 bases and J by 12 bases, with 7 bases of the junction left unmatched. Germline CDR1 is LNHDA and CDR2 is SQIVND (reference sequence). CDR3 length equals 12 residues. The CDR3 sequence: CASSRSPGQGYF. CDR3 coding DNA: TGTGCCAGTAGTAGGTCGCCGGGACAGGGGTACTTC.

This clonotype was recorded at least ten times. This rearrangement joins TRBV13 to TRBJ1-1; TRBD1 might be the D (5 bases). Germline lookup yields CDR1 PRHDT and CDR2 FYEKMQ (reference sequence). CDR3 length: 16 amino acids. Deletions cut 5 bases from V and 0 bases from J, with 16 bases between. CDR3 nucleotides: TGTGCCAGCAGCACGCGGGACTTCTCGGTGAACACTGAAGCTTTCTTT. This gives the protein CASSTRDFSVNTEAFF.

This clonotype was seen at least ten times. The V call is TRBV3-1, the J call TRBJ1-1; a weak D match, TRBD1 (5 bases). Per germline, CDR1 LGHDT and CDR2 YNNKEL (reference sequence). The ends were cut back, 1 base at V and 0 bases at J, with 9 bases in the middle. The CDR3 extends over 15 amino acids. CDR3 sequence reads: CASSQGQGMNTEAFF. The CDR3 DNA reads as TGTGCCAGCAGCCAAGGGCAGGGCATGAACACTGAAGCTTTCTTT.

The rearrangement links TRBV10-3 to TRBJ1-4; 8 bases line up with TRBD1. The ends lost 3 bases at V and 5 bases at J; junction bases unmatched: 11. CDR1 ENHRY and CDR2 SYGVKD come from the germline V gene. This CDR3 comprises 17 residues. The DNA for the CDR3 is TGTGCCATCAGTGATACCGGGACAGGCATACTCAATGAAAAACTGTTTTTT. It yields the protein CAISDTGTGILNEKLFF.

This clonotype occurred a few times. This chain's CDR3 is CASSPSGQGVFNYGYTF. In DNA form, the CDR3 reads TGTGCCAGCAGTCCCTCGGGACAGGGAGTTTTTAACTATGGCTACACCTTC. The chain recombines TRBV28 with TRBJ1-2, with 9 bases lining up with TRBD1. V was pared by 5 bases and J by 1 base, with 11 bases of the junction left unmatched. From germline, CDR1 is MDHEN and CDR2 SYDVKM. CDR3 length: 17 residues.

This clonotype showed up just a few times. CDR3 loop: CASSLWGATNEKLFF. The CDR3 DNA follows: TGTGCCAGCAGTTTATGGGGGGCCACTAATGAAAAACTGTTTTTT. The chain uses TRBV12-3 or TRBV12-4 and TRBJ1-4; possible D gene TRBD1, 6 bases. CDR3 length equals 15 residues. The V and J ends lost 2 bases and 2 bases respectively, with 9 bases between them.

CDR3 in DNA: TGTGCCAGCAGCTACCACCCGGGACAGGGGTACGAGCAGTACTTC. Translating it yields CASSYHPGQGYEQYF. The gene calls are TRBV28 and TRBJ2-7, with TRBD1 matching over 10 bases. Germline-derived CDR1 and CDR2 are MDHEN and SYDVKM. The CDR3 spans 15 residues. Trimming at V came to 6 bases and at J to 4 bases, leaving 9 bases not matched to a gene. The full variable domain, completed using reference TRBV28 and TRBJ2-7, is DVKVTQSSRYLVKRTGEKVFLECVQDMDHENMFWYRQDPGLGLRLIYFSYDVKMKEKGDIPEGYSVSREKKERFSLILESASTNQTSMYLCASSYHPGQGYEQYFGPGTRLTVT.

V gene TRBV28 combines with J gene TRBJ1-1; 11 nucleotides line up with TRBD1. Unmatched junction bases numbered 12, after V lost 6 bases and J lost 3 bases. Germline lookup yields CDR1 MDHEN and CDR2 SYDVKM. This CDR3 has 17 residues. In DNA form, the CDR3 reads TGTGCCAGCAGAACGGACAGGGGGCGTTTATTGGACACTGAAGCTTTCTTT. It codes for CASRTDRGRLLDTEAFF. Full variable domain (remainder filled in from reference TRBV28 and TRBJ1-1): DVKVTQSSRYLVKRTGEKVFLECVQDMDHENMFWYRQDPGLGLRLIYFSYDVKMKEKGDIPEGYSVSREKKERFSLILESASTNQTSMYLCASRTDRGRLLDTEAFFGQGTRLTVV.

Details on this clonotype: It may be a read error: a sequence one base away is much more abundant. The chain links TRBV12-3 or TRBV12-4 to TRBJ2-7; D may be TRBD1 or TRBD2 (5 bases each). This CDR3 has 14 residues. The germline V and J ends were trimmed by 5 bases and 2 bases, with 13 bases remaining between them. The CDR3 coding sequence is TGTGCCAGCAGTCCCCGGGACCCAACCTACGAGCAGTACTTC. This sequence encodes CASSPRDPTYEQYF.

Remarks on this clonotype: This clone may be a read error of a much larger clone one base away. The CDR3 bases are TGCAGTGCTTGGGGCGGGACTGCGGATGGCTACACCTTC. Protein product: CSAWGGTADGYTF. The chain carries TRBV20-1 and TRBJ1-2; the D gene is possibly TRBD1 (5 bases). Deletions cut 5 bases from V and 6 bases from J, with 16 bases between. In germline, CDR1 is DFQATT, CDR2 SNEGSKA (reference sequence). CDR3 size: 13 residues.

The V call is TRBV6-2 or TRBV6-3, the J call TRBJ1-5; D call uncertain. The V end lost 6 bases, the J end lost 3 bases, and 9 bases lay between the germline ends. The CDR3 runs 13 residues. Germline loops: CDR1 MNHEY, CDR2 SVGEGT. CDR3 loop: CASSLEDNQPQHF. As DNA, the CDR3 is TGTGCCAGCAGCCTCGAGGACAATCAGCCCCAGCATTTT.

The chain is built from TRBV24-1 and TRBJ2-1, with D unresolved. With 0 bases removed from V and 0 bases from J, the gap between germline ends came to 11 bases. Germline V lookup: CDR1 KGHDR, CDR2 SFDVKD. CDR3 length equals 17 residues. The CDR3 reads CATSDLLGRRSYNEQFF. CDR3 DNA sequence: TGTGCCACCAGTGATTTGCTCGGGCGACGCTCCTACAATGAGCAGTTCTTC.

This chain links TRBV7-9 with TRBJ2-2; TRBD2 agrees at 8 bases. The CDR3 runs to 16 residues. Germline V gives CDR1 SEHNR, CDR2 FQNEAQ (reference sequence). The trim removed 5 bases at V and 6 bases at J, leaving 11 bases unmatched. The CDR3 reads CASSLQSGSNAGELFF. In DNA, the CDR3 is TGTGCCAGCAGCCTCCAAAGCGGGAGTAACGCCGGGGAGCTGTTTTTT.

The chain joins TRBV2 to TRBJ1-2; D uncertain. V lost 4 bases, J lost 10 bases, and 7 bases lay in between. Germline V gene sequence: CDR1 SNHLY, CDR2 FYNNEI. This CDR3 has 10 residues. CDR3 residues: CASSGQAYTF. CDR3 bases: TGTGCCAGCAGTGGACAAGCCTACACCTTC.

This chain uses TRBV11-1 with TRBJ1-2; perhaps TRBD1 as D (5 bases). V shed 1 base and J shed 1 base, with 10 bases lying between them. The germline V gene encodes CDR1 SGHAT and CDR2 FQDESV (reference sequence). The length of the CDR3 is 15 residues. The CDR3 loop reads CASSLGQRLNYGYTF. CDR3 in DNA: TGTGCCAGCAGCTTAGGACAGAGACTTAACTATGGCTACACCTTC.

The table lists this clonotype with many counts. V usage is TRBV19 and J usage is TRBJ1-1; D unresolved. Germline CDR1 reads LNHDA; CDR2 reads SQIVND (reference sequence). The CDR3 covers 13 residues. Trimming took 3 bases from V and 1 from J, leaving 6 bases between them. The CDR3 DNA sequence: TGTGCCAGTAGTATTATTTCGAACACTGAAGCTTTCTTT. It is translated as CASSIISNTEAFF.

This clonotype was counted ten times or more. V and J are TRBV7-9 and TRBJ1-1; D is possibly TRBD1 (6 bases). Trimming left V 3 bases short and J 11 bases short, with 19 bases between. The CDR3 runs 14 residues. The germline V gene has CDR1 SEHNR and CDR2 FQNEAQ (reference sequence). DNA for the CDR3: TGTGCCAGCAGCTTCGGGCCTTCTCGACAGGTGGCTTTCTTT. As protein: CASSFGPSRQVAFF.

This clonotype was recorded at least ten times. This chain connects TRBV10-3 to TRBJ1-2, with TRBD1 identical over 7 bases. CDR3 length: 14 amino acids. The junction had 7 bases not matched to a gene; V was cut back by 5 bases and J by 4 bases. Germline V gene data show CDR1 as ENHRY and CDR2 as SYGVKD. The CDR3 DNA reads TGTGCCATCAGTCCGCAGGGGGACTCCTATGGCTACACCTTC. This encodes CAISPQGDSYGYTF.

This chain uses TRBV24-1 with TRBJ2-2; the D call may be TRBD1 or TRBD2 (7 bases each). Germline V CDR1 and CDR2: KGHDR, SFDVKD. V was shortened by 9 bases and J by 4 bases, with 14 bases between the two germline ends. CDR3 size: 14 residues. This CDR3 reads CATGGGQITGELFF. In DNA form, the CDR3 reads TGTGCCACCGGGGGGGGACAGATCACCGGGGAGCTGTTTTTT.

The CDR3 DNA follows: TGTGCCAGCAGTGAAGCGACAGGGGATAATTCACCCCTCCACTTT. Protein product: CASSEATGDNSPLHF. V and J are TRBV6-1 and TRBJ1-6, with 8 bases that match TRBD1. This CDR3 spans 15 amino acids. Trimming cost V 0 bases and J 5 bases; bases outside gene matches: 0. Germline V gives CDR1 MNHNS, CDR2 SASEGT.

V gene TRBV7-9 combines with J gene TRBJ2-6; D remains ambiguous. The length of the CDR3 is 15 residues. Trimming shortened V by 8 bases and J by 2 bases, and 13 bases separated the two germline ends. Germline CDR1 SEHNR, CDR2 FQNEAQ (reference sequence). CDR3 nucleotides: TGTGCCAGCTCCCCCGGGCAAACTGGGGCCAACGTCCTGACTTTC. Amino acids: CASSPGQTGANVLTF.

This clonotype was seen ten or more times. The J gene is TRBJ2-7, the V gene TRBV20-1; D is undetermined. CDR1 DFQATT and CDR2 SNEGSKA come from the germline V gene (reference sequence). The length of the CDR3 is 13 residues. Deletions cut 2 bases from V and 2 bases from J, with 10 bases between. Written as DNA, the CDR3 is TGCAGTGCTAGAAGGGATTCTCCCTACGAGCAGTACTTC. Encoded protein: CSARRDSPYEQYF.

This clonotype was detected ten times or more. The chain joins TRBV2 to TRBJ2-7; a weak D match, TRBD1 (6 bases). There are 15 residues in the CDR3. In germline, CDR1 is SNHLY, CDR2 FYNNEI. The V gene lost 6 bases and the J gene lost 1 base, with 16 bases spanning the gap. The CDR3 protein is CASSPTGMRSYEQYF. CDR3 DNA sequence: TGTGCCAGCAGCCCTACAGGGATGAGGTCCTACGAGCAGTACTTC.